These 21 T cell receptor beta chains came from one sample sequenced in a study of T cells in Graves' hyperthyroidism and ophthalmopathy. TCR beta CDR3 sequences were amplified from RNA transcripts. With the HTBI primer set, the TCR CDR3 went through a first round of RT-PCR. From the multiplex PCR reads, TCRdb called clonotypes with MiXCR, one entry per CDR3 protein. The table includes 600,000 to 800,000 distinct CDR3 sequences, approximately 40% detected once. The sample comprised blood. The receptors shown here come from a woman between 40 and 55 years old with Graves' hyperthyroidism.

This clonotype was counted ten times or more. The J gene is TRBJ1-1, the V gene TRBV5-1, with 7 bases lining up with TRBD1. V lost 6 bases, J lost 5 bases, and 7 bases stayed unmatched. This CDR3 is 13 amino acids long. Germline V gene lookup returns CDR1 SGHRS and CDR2 YFSETQ. The CDR3 DNA sequence: TGCGCCAGCATCCAGGGGGTTGGGACTGAAGCTTTCTTT. Amino acid sequence: CASIQGVGTEAFF.

In DNA form, the CDR3 reads TGTGCCAGCAGCTTAGCTCAGGGGGTCCTGAATTCACCCCTCCACTTT. It is translated as CASSLAQGVLNSPLHF. The J gene is TRBJ1-6, the V gene TRBV7-2; 7 bases are a match to TRBD1. CDR1 is SGHTA and CDR2 is FQGNSA in the germline V gene. CDR3 length: 16 residues. Trimming removed 0 bases from V and 7 bases from J; junction bases left unmatched: 6.

The table lists this clonotype with many counts. The chain joins TRBV7-6 to TRBJ1-3; 7 bases line up with TRBD1. CDR1 is SGHVS and CDR2 is FNYEAQ in the germline V gene. The V gene end was trimmed by 5 bases and the J gene end by 3 bases; junction bases not matched to a gene: 10. This CDR3 has 16 residues. CDR3 bases: TGTGCCAGCAGCCTAATACAGGGGCCCATTGGAAACACCATATATTTT. This translates into CASSLIQGPIGNTIYF. Based on the CDR3 plus reference TRBV7-6 and TRBJ1-3, the full variable domain is GAGVSQSPRYKVTKRGQDVALRCDPISGHVSLYWYRQALGQGPEFLTYFNYEAQQDKSGLPNDRFSAERPEGSISTLTIQRTEQRDSAMYRCASSLIQGPIGNTIYFGEGSWLTVV.

This clonotype was detected ten times or more. The genes are TRBV5-8 and TRBJ1-6; 8 bases match TRBD1. The CDR3 is 15 amino acids. CDR1 and CDR2 from the germline V gene are SGHTS and YDEGEE. The V segment lost 1 base and the J segment 5 bases; nucleotides outside the gene matches: 2. The CDR3 DNA follows: TGTGCCAGCAGCTTGTGGACAGGGAATAATTCACCCCTCCACTTT. Translation gives CASSLWTGNNSPLHF. The full variable domain, in which reference TRBV5-8 and TRBJ1-6 provide the parts outside the CDR3, is EAGVTQSPTHLIKTRGQQATLRCSPISGHTSVYWYQQALGLGLQFLLWYDEGEERNRGNFPPRFSGRQFPNYSSELNVNALELEDSALYLCASSLWTGNNSPLHFGNGTRLTVT.

The table lists this clonotype with many counts. The V gene is TRBV14, the J gene TRBJ2-5, with D unclear. This CDR3 comprises 14 residues. CDR1 and CDR2 (germline): SGHDN, FVKESK. V was trimmed by 4 bases and J by 5 bases, leaving 14 bases between them. The CDR3, as DNA: TGTGCCAGCAGCCCTGCCGGGTTCTACGAGACCCAGTACTTC. This encodes CASSPAGFYETQYF.

Notes on this clonotype: This may stem from a read error, because a much larger clone lies one nucleotide away. This chain connects TRBV2 to TRBJ1-2, with D perhaps matching TRBD1 (5 bases). This CDR3 is built from 14 residues. From germline, CDR1 is SNHLY and CDR2 FYNNEI. The CDR3 coding sequence is TGTGCCGGCAGTGTCGGGACGGAGATTTATGGCTACACCTTC. It yields the protein CAGSVGTEIYGYTF. Full variable domain (missing parts from reference TRBV2 and TRBJ1-2): EPEVTQTPSHQVTQMGQEVILRCVPISNHLYFYWYRQILGQKVEFLVSFYNNEISEKSEIFDDQFSVERPDGSNFTLKIRSTKLEDSAMYFCAGSVGTEIYGYTFGSGTRLTVV.

The chain employs TRBV7-2 and TRBJ1-6; TRBD1 agrees at 8 bases. V lost 2 bases and J lost 9; bases outside the gene matches: 9. The germline V gene encodes CDR1 SGHTA and CDR2 FQGNSA. The CDR3 sequence is 16 residues long. DNA for the CDR3: TGTGCCAGCAGCTTATTATCAGGGGGCGGCCCTTCACCCCTCCACTTT. It encodes CASSLLSGGGPSPLHF.

This clonotype showed up just a few times. The rearrangement links TRBV4-3 to TRBJ2-6; no clear D gene. Germline V gene sequence: CDR1 LGHNA, CDR2 YSLEER. The V end lost 1 base, the J end lost 0 bases, and 10 bases lay between the germline ends. CDR3 size: 17 residues. The CDR3 sequence: CASSQGHTFSGANVLTF. Written as DNA, the CDR3 is TGCGCCAGCAGCCAAGGACATACCTTCTCTGGGGCCAACGTCCTGACTTTC.

Comments on this clonotype: A clone one base away is much larger, so this may be a read error. The rearrangement uses TRBV7-2 and TRBJ1-2; unclear D gene. This CDR3 has 14 residues. Per the germline V gene, CDR1 is SGHTA and CDR2 is FQGNSA. CDR3 nucleotide sequence: TGTGCCCGCAGCCCCCGCGACCATAACTATGGCTACACCTTC. Its protein product is CARSPRDHNYGYTF.

In this sample, this clonotype turned up many times. This sequence joins TRBV2 and TRBJ1-2; no firm D call. Germline CDR1 and CDR2: SNHLY and FYNNEI. The CDR3 loop spans 11 amino acids. The V end lost 4 bases, the J end lost 6 bases, and 6 bases lay between the germline ends. The CDR3 nucleotides are TGTGCCAGCAGTGCGATAAATGGCTACACCTTC. Protein product: CASSAINGYTF.

The chain is built from TRBV20-1 and TRBJ1-3; D is undetermined. Germline V gene data show CDR1 as DFQATT and CDR2 as SNEGSKA (reference sequence). V was cut by 1 base and J by 0 bases, with 10 bases left in between. This CDR3 has 15 residues. This CDR3 reads CSARAPIASGNTIYF. The CDR3 DNA reads as TGCAGTGCTAGAGCCCCGATTGCCTCTGGAAACACCATATATTTT.

The chain carries TRBV9 and TRBJ2-5; D perhaps matches TRBD1 (6 bases). V was shortened by 4 bases and J by 4 bases, with 17 bases between the two germline ends. Germline V lookup: CDR1 SGDLS, CDR2 YYNGEE. This CDR3 region has 15 residues. Written as DNA, the CDR3 is TGTGCCAGCAGCCAAGAGATCTGGGACACAGAGACCCAGTACTTC. Encoded protein: CASSQEIWDTETQYF.

Notes on this clonotype: The CDR3 does not end in the conserved phenylalanine or tryptophan, so this is likely a read error. The V and J genes are TRBV11-2 and TRBJ2-7; D gene uncertain. V lost 5 bases and J lost 6, with 8 bases in between. CDR1 and CDR2 (germline): SGHAT, FQNNGV. There are 11 residues in the CDR3. The CDR3 sequence is CASSPWREQYL. The CDR3 DNA reads TGTGCCAGCAGCCCCTGGCGCGAGCAGTACCTC.

This chain links TRBV20-1 with TRBJ1-3, with D unclear. There are 14 residues in the CDR3. The germline V gene has CDR1 DFQATT and CDR2 SNEGSKA (reference sequence). Trimming took off 2 bases at V and 4 bases at J, with 12 bases between the two ends. This chain's CDR3 is CSARPPLGGNTIYF. In DNA, the CDR3 is TGCAGTGCTAGACCGCCATTAGGCGGAAACACCATATATTTT.

V is TRBV7-8 and J is TRBJ2-5; a possible D gene is TRBD2 (5 bases). Germline V gene sequence: CDR1 SGHVS, CDR2 FQNEAQ. The germline V and J ends were trimmed by 5 bases and 0 bases, with 13 bases remaining between them. The CDR3 runs 15 residues. The CDR3 reads CASSHGRGYQETQYF. DNA for the CDR3: TGTGCCAGCAGCCACGGAAGAGGGTACCAAGAGACCCAGTACTTC.

By share, this clonotype counts as medium-sized (0.01 to 0.1%). The J gene is TRBJ1-1, the V gene TRBV12-3 or TRBV12-4; D gene ambiguous. Trimming took 4 bases from V and 0 from J, leaving 9 bases between them. The CDR3 consists of 14 residues. This CDR3 reads CASSSTEMNTEAFF. CDR3 in DNA: TGTGCCAGCAGTTCGACGGAAATGAACACTGAAGCTTTCTTT.

There are many counts of this clonotype. J is TRBJ1-5 and V is TRBV19; possibly TRBD1 for D (5 bases). The ends were cut back, 4 bases at V and 1 base at J, with 8 bases in the middle. Germline CDR1 and CDR2: LNHDA and SQIVND (reference sequence). This CDR3 spans 14 amino acids. The CDR3 region has the DNA TGTGCCAGTAGTACAGGGTCGAGCAATCAGCCCCAGCATTTT. Its protein product is CASSTGSSNQPQHF.

This clonotype has a handful of counts. J is TRBJ2-7 and V is TRBV6-6; weak D call: TRBD1 (6 bases). CDR1 MNHNY and CDR2 SVGAGI come from the germline V gene (reference sequence). The CDR3 runs to 13 residues. With 5 bases removed from V and 6 bases from J, the gap between germline ends came to 14 bases. The CDR3 DNA reads as TGTGCCAGCAGTACTACAGGGTGGGGCGAGCAGTACTTC. Translating gives CASSTTGWGEQYF.

With respect to this clonotype: This may be a read error: a much more frequent sequence differs by one nucleotide. This sequence joins TRBV9 and TRBJ2-7; maybe TRBD2 (5 bases). Germline V gene sequence: CDR1 SGDLS, CDR2 YYNGEE. CDR3 size: 13 residues. The CDR3 spells CAGSPPGKHEQYF. The CDR3 region has the DNA TGTGCCGGCAGCCCTCCCGGGAAGCACGAGCAGTACTTC.

This clonotype was recorded a few times. The chain has TRBV6-5 and TRBJ2-2; unclear D gene. The CDR3 covers 13 residues. The germline CDR1 and CDR2 sequences are MNHEY and SVGAGI. The V end lost 6 bases, the J end lost 7 bases, and 12 bases lay between the germline ends. DNA for the CDR3: TGTGCCAGCAGCCGACCCGCCCACGGGGAGCTGTTTTTT. It yields the protein CASSRPAHGELFF.

This rearrangement joins TRBV7-9 to TRBJ2-5, with 10 bases identical to TRBD1. The CDR3 length is 19 residues. Germline V CDR1 and CDR2: SEHNR, FQNEAQ (reference sequence). The trim removed 6 bases at V and 2 bases at J, leaving 18 bases unmatched. The CDR3 reads CASSRHPGTGAEEQETQYF. DNA for the CDR3: TGTGCCAGCAGTCGACATCCCGGGACAGGGGCGGAGGAACAAGAGACCCAGTACTTC.